This T cell receptor beta chain was sequenced during a study of spatial heterogeneity in lung cancer. Germline-derived CDR1 and CDR2 are SGHAT and FQNNGV. J lost 2 bases, V lost 5 bases, and 11 bases had no gene match. The CDR3 runs 16 residues. TCRdb re-derived calls from the 5' RACE reads in MiXCR, one entry per CDR3 protein. The sample holds 26,000 or so distinct CDR3 sequences, more than 10% seen once. This clonotype was seen ten or more times. Specified time point: sample taken at primary tumor resection. Material for sequencing was whole RNA from tumor, nontumor lung or frozen PBMC, left unsorted.

The rearrangement joins TRBV11-2 to TRBJ1-1; 7 positions match TRBD1. The material was PBMCs, obtained at surgery. The sequence derives from a female donor with early-stage non-small cell lung cancer. The CDR3 region has the DNA TGTGCCAGCAGCCTGGGGAGAGGGGGCTACAACACTGAAGCTTTCTTT. Translation gives CASSLGRGGYNTEAFF.